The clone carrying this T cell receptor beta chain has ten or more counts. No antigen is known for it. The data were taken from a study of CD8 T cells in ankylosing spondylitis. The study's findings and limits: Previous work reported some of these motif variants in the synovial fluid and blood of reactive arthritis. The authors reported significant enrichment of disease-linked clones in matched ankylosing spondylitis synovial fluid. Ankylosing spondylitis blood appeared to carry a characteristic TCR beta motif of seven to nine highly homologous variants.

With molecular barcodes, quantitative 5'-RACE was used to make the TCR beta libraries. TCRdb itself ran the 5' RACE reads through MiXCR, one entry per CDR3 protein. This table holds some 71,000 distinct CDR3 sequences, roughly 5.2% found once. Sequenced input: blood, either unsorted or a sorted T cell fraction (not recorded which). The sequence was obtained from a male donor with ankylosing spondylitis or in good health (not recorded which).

For the CDR3, the DNA is TGCGCCAGCAGCCGCTCGGCCATGGAGGGAGATGGCTACACCTTC. Translation gives CASSRSAMEGDGYTF. The genes are TRBV5-1 and TRBJ1-2; D unresolved. CDR1 is SGHRS, CDR2 YFSETQ, per germline. V was clipped by 4 bases and J by 6 bases, with 19 bases between them. The CDR3 contains 15 residues.